Sequencing of this TCR beta chain was carried out in a study of cytomegalovirus exposure and HLA in healthy donors (dated by TCRdb to about 2017). Background on the whole study: An earlier analysis of more than 550 of the donors reported approximately 300 Gb of sequence data and around 110 million unique TCR beta sequences obtained from about 179 million T cells. An early release covering about 600 HLA-typed donors comprised about 290 gigabases of sequencing data and tens of millions of unique TCR sequences. Of the 300 to 500 genotyped donors, 70% to 90% were placed in the genetic ancestry cluster associated with self-reported Caucasian donors. The aim of the study was to test whether cataloging public T cell receptors could identify signatures of past pathogen exposure. The study used immunosequencing to profile the T cell repertoires of more than 650 subjects and linked those repertoires to cytomegalovirus serostatus. In addition to the first cohort of 666 subjects, a separate validation cohort of under 150 different subjects was used. To predict cytomegalovirus infection status, the study brought together high-throughput TCR immunosequencing, statistical association of individual TCRs with disease status, and machine learning. To study patterns of TCR occurrence, a later analysis re-analyzed previously published TCR beta repertoires from around 670 donors and added high-resolution HLA genotyping. In the later analysis, no new phenotypic data were used to find candidate immune exposures; instead, reliance was placed on TCR beta sequences and their occurrence across donors. In an earlier analysis of roughly 600 of the donors, high-throughput TCR beta sequencing was used to judge whether each TCR beta V gene segment behaved as functional or pseudogenic. Alongside the repertoire data, information on donor age, sex, ethnicity and CMV serostatus was compiled. Genome-wide SNP genotypes for about 65% of the roughly 670 donors were used in a later genetic analysis, which treated that subset as a discovery cohort. All discovery cohort repertoires had been generated using a single sequencing platform. Class I and class II HLA loci were covered by the typing at four-digit resolution. Typing coverage differed by locus: A, B, C, DRB1 and DQB1 were typed in roughly 629-640 donors, DQA1 in 500 to 550, DPA1 in around 600, and DPB1 in about 450. Because of strong linkage in the cohort, roughly five DR-DQ haplotypes were treated as single units for association and clustering. Across 398 genotyped donors of the cohort, an average of about 240,000 unique TCR beta nucleotide sequences per donor were sequenced, and roughly 18% of those sequences were non-productive. The investigation overall reported the following: A cluster of highly shared sequence variants was judged likely to represent a technical artifact of the sequencing pipeline. In a later genetic analysis, fewer N-insertions in productive TCRs were reported among donors in an Asian-associated ancestry cluster than the approximately 710-donor mean. Assigning TCR associations to individual alleles was difficult when HLA alleles, especially DR and DQ, strongly co-occurred. This cohort had only TCR beta chains sequenced, and the lack of alpha or paired-chain data limited which features could be detected. A further reported finding was that TCR beta sequences accurately predicted the HLA-A and HLA-B alleles for most subjects in the first cohort. According to a later analysis, most CMV-associated TCR beta chains appeared to be HLA-restricted, and the HLA associations seemed to be driven largely by CMV exposure. Because HLA typing was missing for some donors at each locus, association tests included only the typed subset. Immune exposure information for the cohort was limited to CMV serostatus. Linkage disequilibrium might explain the correlated functional status among segregating V segments, but an unknown experimental factor could not be ruled out. Cytomegalovirus status was reported to be diagnosed by the classifier with high specificity and sensitivity in both the original and validation cohorts. Broadly in line with IMGT annotations, most TCR beta V segments showed up in productive rearrangements about 87% or about 30% of the time in an earlier analysis of approximately 600 of the donors. Sequencing depth was assumed to be roughly uniform across donors in the presence/absence analyses, though that assumption may not hold. In a later analysis, the rate of TCR association differed among HLA loci, with DRB1 alleles having the most associated TCRs and HLA-C alleles having the fewest. A few of the identified cytomegalovirus-associated TCR beta chains were confirmed in vitro to be specific for cytomegalovirus antigens. Several of the top co-occurrence clusters appeared to be linked to parvovirus B19, influenza, CMV and Epstein-Barr virus, according to a later analysis. Most TCR sequences were seen in very few donors, while some public TCRs were found in many individuals. The study gave a list of 150 to 200 TCR beta chains associated with cytomegalovirus. The authors suggested that the approach could potentially be generalized to other disease states and immunological phenotypes. Specific HLA alleles were associated with 16,951 TCR beta sequences at a false discovery rate of 0.05 in a later analysis. Because counts were too low, roughly 16 rarely observed V segments, including chromosome 9 orphons, were left out of the earlier analysis of 587 of the donors. In a later analysis, HLA-associated TCR beta chains showed more clonal expansion and lower generation probabilities than non-associated chains that were equally common. In a later genetic analysis, a missense DCLRE1C variant was associated with V-gene and J-gene trimming of TCR beta chains, and the association was replicated in an independent cohort.

The cohort consisted of 670 or so healthy bone marrow donors. At the time of sampling, every cohort member was nominally healthy, though immune exposures that went unrecorded were likely present. The donor tested CMV seropositive and was one of the 289 seropositive cohort members. A peripheral blood sample was provided by each donor, and peripheral blood mononuclear cells were used for TCR beta sequencing. The Qiagen DNeasy Blood Extraction Kit was used to extract genomic DNA from the blood cell samples. Library generation was performed with the immunoSEQ multiplex PCR assay. The multiplex PCR relied on a mix of 60 forward primers for TCR Vbeta segments and 13 reverse primers for TCR Jbeta segments. Amplification of the CDR3 region of rearranged TCR beta genes was performed with a multiplex PCR assay on genomic DNA. On the Illumina HiSeq System, the amplified TCR beta libraries were sequenced as 87-base-pair reads. In the original analysis: A later analysis counted 65 million to 90 million unique TCR beta chains across the 690 or so repertoires, and roughly 9.9 million of these chains were shared by at least two donors. Raw reads were error-corrected and collapsed into unique sequences by a nearest-neighbor algorithm in which closely related sequences were merged to remove PCR and sequencing errors. To assign V, D and J gene segments, CDR3 sequences were aligned to IMGT reference sequences. Each retained sequence needed at least a six-nucleotide match to both a V gene segment and a J gene segment. Rearrangements were classified as productive when the CDR3 lacked stop codons and remained in frame with V and J, and all other rearrangements were classified as non-productive. Following IMGT convention, CDR3 was defined as the stretch from the second conserved V-encoded cysteine to the conserved J-encoded phenylalanine. The earlier analysis of 587 of the donors excluded any sequence lacking an unambiguous match to a single V gene segment. An earlier analysis of under 750 of the donors called V segments functional above 56.7% productive rearrangements and segregating when the between-donor standard deviation exceeded 5%. A statistical classification framework was built to diagnose cytomegalovirus status from the catalog of TCR beta chain sequences. In a later analysis, V and J genes were assigned by comparing TCR nucleotide sequences against IMGT/GENE-DB human TR gene sequences. The TCRdist pipeline was used in a later analysis to assign CDR3 sequences and most-parsimonious VDJ recombination scenarios. A later analysis defined each TCR beta chain by its CDR3 amino acid sequence plus V-gene family, and excluded reads lacking a unique V-gene family. To address suspected cross-contamination and a sequencing artifact, a later analysis removed a few hundred highly shared, low-generation-probability nucleotide sequences. For each public chain, a later analysis derived a clonal expansion index from normalized ranks of inferred template counts within each repertoire. Generation probabilities in a later analysis came from a VDJ recombination model fitted to out-of-frame rearrangements, and those results were checked against IGoR. In a later analysis, hypergeometric tests were used to score TCR-TCR, TCR-HLA and TCR-CMV co-occurrence, with a repertoire-size bias correction applied to TCR pairs. False discovery rates were estimated in a later analysis by permuting HLA or CMV assignments 20 times. In a later analysis, co-occurring TCRs were grouped with DBSCAN, and TCRdist sequence similarity was added when clustering was performed within HLA-allele-positive subsets. Repertoires with fewer than 30,000 or more than 120,000 public chains, plus five repertoires with anomalous nucleotide sharing, were excluded from co-occurrence clustering. This is the immuneACCESS table as TCRdb keeps it, with only in-frame sequences that have V and J called. A part of the clones is gone; compared with another copy, unresolved V genes explain less than half, and the rest is unexplained. D and trimming were read from the DNA, whereas the V and J calls and clone size are those reported in that table. The sample table contains more than 65,000 clones; only one count was recorded for about 70% of them. The top ten hold more than 5.5% of the sample.

A remark on this clone: Its binding antigen is unknown. Qualities for individual bases were not recorded, and no much larger clone is one base off.

This clonotype was sampled from a woman between 50 and 59 years old in good health and CMV-seropositive. Sequenced input: PBMCs.

The DNA sequence follows: TGCGCCAGCAGCTTATGGACTAGCGGGATCAGAGGAGAGGAGACCCAGTACTTC. This codes for CASSLWTSGIRGEETQYF. This chain joins TRBV5-1 to TRBJ2-5; 12 of the junction bases match TRBD2. Germline trimming: 2 bases from V, 5 bases from J; junction bases outside gene matches: 13. The CDR3 runs 18 amino acids, cysteine and phenylalanine included. Just the 54-base CDR3 DNA is kept, in frame starting at base 1. Sequences SGHRS (CDR1) and YFSETQ (CDR2) are obtained from the germline V gene.